This T cell receptor beta chain was recorded in a study of regulatory T cells in long-lasting Graves disease. This clonotype was seen many times. Indicated time point: newly diagnosed GD, antithyroid drugs for less than 3 months. Scientists built the TCR library using RNA that was extracted from PBMCs. Both iRepertoire HTBI primers and Arm-PCR of CDR3 regions were used to build the TCR beta libraries. TCRdb fed the multiplex PCR reads into MiXCR, producing one record per CDR3 protein. The sample lists about 430,000 distinct CDR3 sequences, over 14% seen once, with about 8.3% in the top ten. The CDR3 consists of 15 residues. Unmatched junction bases numbered 4, after V lost 5 bases and J lost 1 base. These records were also assigned to another study, of T cells in Graves' hyperthyroidism and ophthalmopathy.

The sample here was peripheral blood mononuclear cells (PBMCs), taken at new diagnosis, from a patient treated with antithyroid drugs. The chain carries TRBV12-3 or TRBV12-4 and TRBJ2-3; TRBD2 aligns across 9 bases. This TCR came from a woman in her thirties or forties with Graves disease. In DNA form, the CDR3 reads TGTGCCAGCAGTCCTTGGACTAGCGGCACAGATACGCAGTATTTT. It translates to CASSPWTSGTDTQYF.